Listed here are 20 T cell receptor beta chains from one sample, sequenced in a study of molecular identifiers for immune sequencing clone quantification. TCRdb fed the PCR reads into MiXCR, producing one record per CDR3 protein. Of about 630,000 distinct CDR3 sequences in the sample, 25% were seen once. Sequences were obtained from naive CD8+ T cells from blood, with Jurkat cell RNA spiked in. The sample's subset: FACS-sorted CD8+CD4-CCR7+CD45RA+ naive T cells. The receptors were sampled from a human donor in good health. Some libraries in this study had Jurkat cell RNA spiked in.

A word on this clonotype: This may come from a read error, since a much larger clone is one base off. The CDR3, as DNA: TGTGCCAGCAGCCAGGGTCCCGACGAGCAGTACTTC. Its protein product is CASSQGPDEQYF. The chain is built from TRBV6-2 or TRBV6-3 and TRBJ2-7; maybe TRBD1 (5 bases). The CDR3 contains 12 residues. Trimming took 6 bases from V and 5 from J, leaving 11 bases between them. Germline loops: CDR1 MNHEY, CDR2 SVGEGT.

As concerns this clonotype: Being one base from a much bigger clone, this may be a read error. CDR3 sequence: CTSSLTGVHSYEQYF. The CDR3 DNA follows: TGTACCAGCAGCCTAACAGGGGTCCACTCCTACGAGCAGTACTTC. This chain uses TRBV5-3 with TRBJ2-7; 7 nucleotides align to TRBD1. TRBV5-3 is known as an ORF, though its function is uncertain. CDR3 length: 15 amino acids.

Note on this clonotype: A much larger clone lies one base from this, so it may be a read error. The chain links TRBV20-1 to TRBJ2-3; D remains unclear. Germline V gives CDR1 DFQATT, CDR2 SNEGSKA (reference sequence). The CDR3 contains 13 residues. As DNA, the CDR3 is TGCAGTGCTAGGGGGATGAGCACAGTTACGCAGTATTTT. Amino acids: CSARGMSTVTQYF.

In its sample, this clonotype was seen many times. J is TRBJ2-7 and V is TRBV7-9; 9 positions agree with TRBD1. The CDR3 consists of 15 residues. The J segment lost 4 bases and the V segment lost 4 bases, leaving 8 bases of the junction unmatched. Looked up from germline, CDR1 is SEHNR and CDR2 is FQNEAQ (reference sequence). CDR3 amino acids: CASSSPAGQGYEQYF. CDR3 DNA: TGTGCCAGCAGCTCCCCGGCGGGACAGGGTTACGAGCAGTACTTC.

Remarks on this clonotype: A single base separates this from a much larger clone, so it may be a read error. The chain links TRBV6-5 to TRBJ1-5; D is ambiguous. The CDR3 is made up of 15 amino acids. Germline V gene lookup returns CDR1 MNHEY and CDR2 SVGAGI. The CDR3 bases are TGTGCCAGCAGTATCACAGTATATAGCAATCAGCCCCCGCATTTT. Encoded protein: CASSITVYSNQPPHF.

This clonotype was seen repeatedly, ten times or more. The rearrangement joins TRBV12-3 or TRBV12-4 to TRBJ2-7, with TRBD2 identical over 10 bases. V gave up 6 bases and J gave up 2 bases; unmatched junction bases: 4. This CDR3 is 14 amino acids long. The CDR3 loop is CASSRSGRAYEQYF. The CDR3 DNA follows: TGTGCCAGCAGCCGAAGCGGGAGGGCCTACGAGCAGTACTTC.

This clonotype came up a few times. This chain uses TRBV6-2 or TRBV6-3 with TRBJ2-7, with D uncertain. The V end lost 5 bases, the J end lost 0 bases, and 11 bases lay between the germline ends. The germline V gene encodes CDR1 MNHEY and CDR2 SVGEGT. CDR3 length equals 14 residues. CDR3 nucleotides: TGTGCCAGCAGTGCAAAAGTCGGCTCCTACGAGCAGTACTTC. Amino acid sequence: CASSAKVGSYEQYF.

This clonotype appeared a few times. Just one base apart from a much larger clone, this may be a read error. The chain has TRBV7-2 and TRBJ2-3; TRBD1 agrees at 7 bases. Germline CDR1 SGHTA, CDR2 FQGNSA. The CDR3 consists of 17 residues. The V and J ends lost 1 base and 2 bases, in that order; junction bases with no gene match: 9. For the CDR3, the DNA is TGTGCCAGCAGCTTAGTCGCCGACAGGGACGCCACAGATACGCAGTATTTT. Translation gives CASSLVADRDATDTQYF.

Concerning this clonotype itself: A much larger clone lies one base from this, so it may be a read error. CDR3 in DNA: TGTGCCAGCAGTACAGGGGGCTCTTCCACAGGTACGCAGTATTTT. Translation gives CASSTGGSSTGTQYF. The chain is built from TRBV7-3 and TRBJ2-3; 9 positions match TRBD1. Germline CDR1 and CDR2: SGHTA and FQGTGA. The CDR3 runs 15 residues.

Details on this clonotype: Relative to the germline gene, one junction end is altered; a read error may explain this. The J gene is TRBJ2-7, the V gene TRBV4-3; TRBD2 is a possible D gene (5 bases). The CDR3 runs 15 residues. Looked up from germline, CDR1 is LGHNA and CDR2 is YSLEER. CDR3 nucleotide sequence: TGCGCCAACAGCCATTCGGCAGGAGACTACTACGAGCAGTACTTC. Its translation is CANSHSAGDYYEQYF.

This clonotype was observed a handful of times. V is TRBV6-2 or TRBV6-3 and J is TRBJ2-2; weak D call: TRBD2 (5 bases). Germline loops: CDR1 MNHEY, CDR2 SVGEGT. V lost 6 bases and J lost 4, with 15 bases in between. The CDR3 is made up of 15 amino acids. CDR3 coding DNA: TGTGCCAGCAGAGAGTTAGTGCGGGTCACCGGGGAGCTGTTTTTT. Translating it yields CASRELVRVTGELFF.

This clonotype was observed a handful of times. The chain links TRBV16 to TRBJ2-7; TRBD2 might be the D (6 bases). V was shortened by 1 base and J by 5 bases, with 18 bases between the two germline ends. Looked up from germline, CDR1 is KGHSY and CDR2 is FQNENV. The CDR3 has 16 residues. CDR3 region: CASSQWLSREAHEQYF. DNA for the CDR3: TGTGCCAGCAGCCAATGGTTAAGCAGGGAGGCCCACGAGCAGTACTTC.

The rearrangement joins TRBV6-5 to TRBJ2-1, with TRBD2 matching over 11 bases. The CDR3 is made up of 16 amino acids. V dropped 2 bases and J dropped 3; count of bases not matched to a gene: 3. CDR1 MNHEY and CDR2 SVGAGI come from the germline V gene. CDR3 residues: CASSYLGTSGYNEQFF. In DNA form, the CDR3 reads TGTGCCAGCAGTTACCTCGGGACTAGCGGCTACAATGAGCAGTTCTTC.

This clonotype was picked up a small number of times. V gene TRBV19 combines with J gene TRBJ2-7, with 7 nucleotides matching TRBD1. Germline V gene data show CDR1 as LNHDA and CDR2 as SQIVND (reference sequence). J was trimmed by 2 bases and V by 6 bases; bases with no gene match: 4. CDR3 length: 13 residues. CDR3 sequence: CASSGTAPYEQYF. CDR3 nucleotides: TGTGCCAGTAGCGGGACAGCTCCCTACGAGCAGTACTTC.

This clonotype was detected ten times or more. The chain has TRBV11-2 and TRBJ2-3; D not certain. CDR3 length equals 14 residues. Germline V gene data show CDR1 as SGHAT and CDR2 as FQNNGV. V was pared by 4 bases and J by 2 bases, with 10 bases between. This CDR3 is CASSSGENTDTQYF. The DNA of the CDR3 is TGTGCCAGCAGCTCCGGAGAGAACACAGATACGCAGTATTTT.

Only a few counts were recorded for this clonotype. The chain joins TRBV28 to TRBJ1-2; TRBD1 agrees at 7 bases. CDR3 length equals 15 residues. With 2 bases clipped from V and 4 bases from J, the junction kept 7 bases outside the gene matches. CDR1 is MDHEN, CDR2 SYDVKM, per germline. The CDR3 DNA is TGTGCCAGCAGTTTACTCCCAGGGGGGATCTATGGCTACACCTTC. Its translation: CASSLLPGGIYGYTF.

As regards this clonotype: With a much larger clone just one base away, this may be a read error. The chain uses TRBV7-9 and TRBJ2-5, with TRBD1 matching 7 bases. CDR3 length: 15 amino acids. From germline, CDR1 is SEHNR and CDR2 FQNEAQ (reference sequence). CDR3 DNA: TGTGCCAGCAGCCCCCCCACAGGGGCCCAAGAGCCCCAGTACTTC. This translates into CASSPPTGAQEPQYF. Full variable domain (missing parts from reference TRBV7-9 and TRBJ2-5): DTGVSQNPRHKITKRGQNVTFRCDPISEHNRLYWYRQTLGQGPEFLTYFQNEAQLEKSRLLSDRFSAERPKGSFSTLEIQRTEQGDSAMYLCASSPPTGAQEPQYFGPGTRLLVL.

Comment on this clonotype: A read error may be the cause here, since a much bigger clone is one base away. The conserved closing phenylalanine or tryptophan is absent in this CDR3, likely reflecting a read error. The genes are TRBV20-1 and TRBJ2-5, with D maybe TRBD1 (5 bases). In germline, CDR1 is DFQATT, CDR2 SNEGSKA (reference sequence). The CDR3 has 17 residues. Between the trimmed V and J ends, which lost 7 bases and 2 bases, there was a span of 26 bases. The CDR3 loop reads CSGVSLGAVLVQETQYL. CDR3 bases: TGCAGTGGCGTATCCCTAGGGGCAGTTCTCGTACAAGAGACCCAGTACCTC.

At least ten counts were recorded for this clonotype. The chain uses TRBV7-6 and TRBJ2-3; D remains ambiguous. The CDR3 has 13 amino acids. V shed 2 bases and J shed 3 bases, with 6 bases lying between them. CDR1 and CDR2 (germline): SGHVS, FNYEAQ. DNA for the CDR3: TGTGCCAGCAGCTTATTAGTGACAGATACGCAGTATTTT. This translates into CASSLLVTDTQYF.

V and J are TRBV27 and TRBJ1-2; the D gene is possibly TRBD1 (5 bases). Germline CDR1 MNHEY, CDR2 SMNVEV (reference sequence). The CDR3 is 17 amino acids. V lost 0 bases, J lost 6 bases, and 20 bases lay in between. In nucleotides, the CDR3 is TGTGCCAGCAGTTTATCGAGTGGGTGGGAGGGGTTGGATGGCTACACCTTC. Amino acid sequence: CASSLSSGWEGLDGYTF.